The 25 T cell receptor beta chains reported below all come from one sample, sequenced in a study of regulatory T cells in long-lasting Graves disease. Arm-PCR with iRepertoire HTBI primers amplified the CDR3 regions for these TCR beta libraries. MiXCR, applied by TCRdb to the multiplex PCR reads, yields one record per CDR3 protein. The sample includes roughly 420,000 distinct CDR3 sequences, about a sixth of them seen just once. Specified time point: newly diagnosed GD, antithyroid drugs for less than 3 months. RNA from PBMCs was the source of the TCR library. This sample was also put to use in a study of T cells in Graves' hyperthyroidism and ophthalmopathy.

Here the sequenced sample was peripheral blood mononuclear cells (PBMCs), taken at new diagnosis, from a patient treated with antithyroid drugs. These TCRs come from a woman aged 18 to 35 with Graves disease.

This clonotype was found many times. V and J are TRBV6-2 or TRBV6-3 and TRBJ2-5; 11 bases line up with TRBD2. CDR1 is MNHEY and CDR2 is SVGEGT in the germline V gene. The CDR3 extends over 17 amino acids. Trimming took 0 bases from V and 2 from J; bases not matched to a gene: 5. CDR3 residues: CASSYSVAGGYQETQYF. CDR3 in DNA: TGTGCCAGCAGTTACTCGGTAGCGGGAGGGTATCAAGAGACCCAGTACTTC.

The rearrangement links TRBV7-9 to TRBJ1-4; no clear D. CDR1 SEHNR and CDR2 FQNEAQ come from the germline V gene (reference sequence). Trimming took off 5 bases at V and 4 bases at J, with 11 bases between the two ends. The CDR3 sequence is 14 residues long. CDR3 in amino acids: CASSPTAYNEKLFF. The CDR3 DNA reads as TGTGCCAGCAGCCCCACGGCGTATAATGAAAAACTGTTTTTT.

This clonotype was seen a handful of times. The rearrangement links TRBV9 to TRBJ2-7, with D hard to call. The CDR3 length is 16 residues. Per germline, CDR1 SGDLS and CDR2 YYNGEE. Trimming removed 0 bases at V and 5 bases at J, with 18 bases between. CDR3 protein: CASSVDGLSEADEQYF. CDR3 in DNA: TGTGCCAGCAGCGTAGATGGCTTATCTGAAGCTGACGAGCAGTACTTC.

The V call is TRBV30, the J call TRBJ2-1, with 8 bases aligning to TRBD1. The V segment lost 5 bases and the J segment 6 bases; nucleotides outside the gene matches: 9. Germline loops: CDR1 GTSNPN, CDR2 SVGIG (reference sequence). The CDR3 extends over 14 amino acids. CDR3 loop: CAWATGQGGNEQFF. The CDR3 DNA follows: TGTGCCTGGGCAACAGGACAGGGTGGCAATGAGCAGTTCTTC. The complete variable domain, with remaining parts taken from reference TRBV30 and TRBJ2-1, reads SQTIHQWPATLVQPVGSPLSLECTVEGTSNPNLYWYRQAAGRGLQLLFYSVGIGQISSEVPQNLSASRPQDRQFILSSKKLLLSDSGFYLCAWATGQGGNEQFFGPGTRLTVL.

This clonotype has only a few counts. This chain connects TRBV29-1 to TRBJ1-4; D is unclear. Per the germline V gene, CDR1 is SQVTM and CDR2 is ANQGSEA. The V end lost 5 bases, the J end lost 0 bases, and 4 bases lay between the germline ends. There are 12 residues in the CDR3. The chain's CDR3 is CSVTATNEKLFF. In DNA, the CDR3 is TGCAGCGTTACAGCAACTAATGAAAAACTGTTTTTT.

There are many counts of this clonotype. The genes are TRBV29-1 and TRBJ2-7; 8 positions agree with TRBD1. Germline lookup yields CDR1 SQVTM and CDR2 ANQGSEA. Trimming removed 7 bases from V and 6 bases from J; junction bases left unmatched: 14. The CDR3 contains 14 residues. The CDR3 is CSASHRQGRSEQYF. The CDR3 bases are TGCAGCGCCTCGCACCGACAGGGGAGGAGCGAGCAGTACTTC.

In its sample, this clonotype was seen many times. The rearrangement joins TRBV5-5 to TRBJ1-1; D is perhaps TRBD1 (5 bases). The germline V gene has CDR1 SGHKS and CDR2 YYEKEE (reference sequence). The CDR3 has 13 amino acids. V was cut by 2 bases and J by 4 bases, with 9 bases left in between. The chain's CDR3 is CASSFRGGTEAFF. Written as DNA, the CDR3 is TGTGCCAGCAGCTTCCGGGGCGGCACTGAAGCTTTCTTT.

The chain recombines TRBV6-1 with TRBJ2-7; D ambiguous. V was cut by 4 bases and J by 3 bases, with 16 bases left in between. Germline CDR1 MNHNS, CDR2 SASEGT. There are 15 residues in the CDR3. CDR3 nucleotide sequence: TGTGCCAGCAGTGTACCCAACTCAAACTTCTACGAGCAGTACTTC. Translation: CASSVPNSNFYEQYF.

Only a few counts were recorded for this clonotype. CDR3 in amino acids: CSAGKGLNNEQFF. The CDR3 nucleotides read TGCAGTGCTGGTAAGGGGCTTAACAATGAGCAGTTCTTC. The chain links TRBV20-1 to TRBJ2-1; possible D gene TRBD1, 5 bases. Germline lookup yields CDR1 DFQATT and CDR2 SNEGSKA (reference sequence). The V end was cut by 5 bases, the J end by 5 bases, with 13 bases between. The CDR3 runs to 13 residues.

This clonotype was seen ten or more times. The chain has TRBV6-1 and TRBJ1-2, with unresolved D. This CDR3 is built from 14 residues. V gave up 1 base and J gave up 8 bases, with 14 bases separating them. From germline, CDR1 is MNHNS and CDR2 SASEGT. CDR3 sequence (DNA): TGTGCCAGCAGTGAAGTTGCCCTTCAACACGGCTACACCTTC. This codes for CASSEVALQHGYTF.

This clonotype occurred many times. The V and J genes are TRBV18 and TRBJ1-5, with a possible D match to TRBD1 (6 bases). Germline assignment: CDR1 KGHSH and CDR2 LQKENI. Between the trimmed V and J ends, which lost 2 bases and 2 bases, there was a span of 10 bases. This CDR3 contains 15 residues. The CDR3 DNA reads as TGTGCCAGCTCACCAAAACAGGGTGGCAATCAGCCCCAGCATTTT. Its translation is CASSPKQGGNQPQHF.

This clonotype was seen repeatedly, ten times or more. CDR3 region: CASSLREVGRYQETQYF. In nucleotides, the CDR3 is TGTGCCAGCAGTTTACGTGAAGTTGGACGGTACCAAGAGACCCAGTACTTC. J is TRBJ2-5 and V is TRBV12-3 or TRBV12-4; no firm D call. The CDR3 contains 17 residues. V was cut by 2 bases and J by 0 bases, with 16 bases left in between.

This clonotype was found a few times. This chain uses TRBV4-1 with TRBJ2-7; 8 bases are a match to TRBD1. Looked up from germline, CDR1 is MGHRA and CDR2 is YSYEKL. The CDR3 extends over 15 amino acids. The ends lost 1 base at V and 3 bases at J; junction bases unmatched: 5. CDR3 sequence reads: CASSQAGTGGYEQYF. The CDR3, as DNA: TGCGCCAGCAGCCAAGCCGGGACAGGAGGCTACGAGCAGTACTTC.

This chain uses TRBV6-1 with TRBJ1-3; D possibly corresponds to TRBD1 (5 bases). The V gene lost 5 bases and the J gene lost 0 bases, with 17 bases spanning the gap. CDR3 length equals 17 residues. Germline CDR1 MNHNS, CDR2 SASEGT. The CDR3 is CASSRGVGRSSGNTIYF. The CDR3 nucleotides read TGTGCCAGCAGTCGAGGGGTCGGACGCTCCTCTGGAAACACCATATATTTT.

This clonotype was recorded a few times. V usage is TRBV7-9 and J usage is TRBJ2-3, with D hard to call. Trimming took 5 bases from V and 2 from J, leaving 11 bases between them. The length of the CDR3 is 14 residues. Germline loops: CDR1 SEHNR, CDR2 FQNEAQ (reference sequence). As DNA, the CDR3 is TGTGCCAGCAGCATGGGTATGCCCACAGATACGCAGTATTTT. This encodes CASSMGMPTDTQYF.

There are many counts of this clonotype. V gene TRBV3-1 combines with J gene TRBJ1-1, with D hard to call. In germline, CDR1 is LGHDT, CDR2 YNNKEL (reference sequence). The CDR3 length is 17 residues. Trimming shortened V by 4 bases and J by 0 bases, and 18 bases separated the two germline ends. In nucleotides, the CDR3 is TGTGCCAGCAGCCGGCCTGTCACGAGTGGGATGAACACTGAAGCTTTCTTT. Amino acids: CASSRPVTSGMNTEAFF.

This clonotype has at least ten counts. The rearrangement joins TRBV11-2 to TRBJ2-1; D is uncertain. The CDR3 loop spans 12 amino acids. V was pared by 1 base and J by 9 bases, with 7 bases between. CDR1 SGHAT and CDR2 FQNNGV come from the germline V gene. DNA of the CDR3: TGTGCCAGCAGCTTAGGTGGCGGTGAGCAGTTCTTC. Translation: CASSLGGGEQFF.

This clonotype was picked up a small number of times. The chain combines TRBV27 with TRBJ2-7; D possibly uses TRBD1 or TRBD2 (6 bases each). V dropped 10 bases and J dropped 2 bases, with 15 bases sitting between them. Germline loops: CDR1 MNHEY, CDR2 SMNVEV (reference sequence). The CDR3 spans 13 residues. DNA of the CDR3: TGTGCCACCCGAAGGGGGGCGCCCTACGAGCAGTACTTC. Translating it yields CATRRGAPYEQYF.

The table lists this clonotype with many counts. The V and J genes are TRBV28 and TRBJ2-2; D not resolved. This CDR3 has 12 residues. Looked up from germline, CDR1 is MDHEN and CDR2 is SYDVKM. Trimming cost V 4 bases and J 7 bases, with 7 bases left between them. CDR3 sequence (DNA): TGTGCCAGCAGTTGGACCAGCGGGGAGCTGTTTTTT. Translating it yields CASSWTSGELFF. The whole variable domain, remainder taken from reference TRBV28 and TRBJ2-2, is DVKVTQSSRYLVKRTGEKVFLECVQDMDHENMFWYRQDPGLGLRLIYFSYDVKMKEKGDIPEGYSVSREKKERFSLILESASTNQTSMYLCASSWTSGELFFGEGSRLTVL.

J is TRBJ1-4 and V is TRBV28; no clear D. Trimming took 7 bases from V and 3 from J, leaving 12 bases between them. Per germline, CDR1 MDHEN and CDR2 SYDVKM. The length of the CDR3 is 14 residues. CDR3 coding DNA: TGTGCCAGCACCACCTGTGCAGCTAATGAAAAACTGTTTTTT. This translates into CASTTCAANEKLFF.

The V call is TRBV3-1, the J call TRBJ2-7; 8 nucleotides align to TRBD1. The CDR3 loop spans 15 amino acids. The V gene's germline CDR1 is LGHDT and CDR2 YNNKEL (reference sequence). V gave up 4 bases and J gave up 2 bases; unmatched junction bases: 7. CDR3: CASSPTPDRAYEQYF. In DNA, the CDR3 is TGTGCCAGCAGCCCCACCCCGGACAGGGCCTACGAGCAGTACTTC.

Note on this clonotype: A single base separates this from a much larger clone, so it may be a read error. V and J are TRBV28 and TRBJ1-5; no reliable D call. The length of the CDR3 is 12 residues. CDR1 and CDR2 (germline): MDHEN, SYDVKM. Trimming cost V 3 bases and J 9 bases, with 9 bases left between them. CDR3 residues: CASSFSDRPQHF. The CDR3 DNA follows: TGTGCCAGCAGTTTTTCCGATCGGCCCCAGCATTTT.

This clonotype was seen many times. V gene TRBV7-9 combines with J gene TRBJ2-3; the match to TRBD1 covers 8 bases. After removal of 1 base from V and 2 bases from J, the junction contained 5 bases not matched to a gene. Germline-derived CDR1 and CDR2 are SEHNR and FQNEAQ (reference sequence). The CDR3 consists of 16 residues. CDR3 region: CASSLGAGGVTDTQYF. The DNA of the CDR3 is TGTGCCAGCAGCTTAGGGGCAGGGGGCGTCACAGATACGCAGTATTTT.

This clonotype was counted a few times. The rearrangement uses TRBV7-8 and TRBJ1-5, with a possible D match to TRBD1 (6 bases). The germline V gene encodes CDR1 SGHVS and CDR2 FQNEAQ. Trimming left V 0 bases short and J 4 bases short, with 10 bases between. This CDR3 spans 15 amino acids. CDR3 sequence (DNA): TGTGCCAGCAGCTTAGCGTTGGGACAAAATCAGCCCCAGCATTTT. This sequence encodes CASSLALGQNQPQHF.

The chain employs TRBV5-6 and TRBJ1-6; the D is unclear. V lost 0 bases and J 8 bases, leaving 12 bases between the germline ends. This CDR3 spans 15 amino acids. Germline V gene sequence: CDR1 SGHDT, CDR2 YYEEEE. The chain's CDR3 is CASSLEGRRYSPLHF. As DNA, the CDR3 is TGTGCCAGCAGCTTGGAGGGCAGGAGGTATTCACCCCTCCACTTT.